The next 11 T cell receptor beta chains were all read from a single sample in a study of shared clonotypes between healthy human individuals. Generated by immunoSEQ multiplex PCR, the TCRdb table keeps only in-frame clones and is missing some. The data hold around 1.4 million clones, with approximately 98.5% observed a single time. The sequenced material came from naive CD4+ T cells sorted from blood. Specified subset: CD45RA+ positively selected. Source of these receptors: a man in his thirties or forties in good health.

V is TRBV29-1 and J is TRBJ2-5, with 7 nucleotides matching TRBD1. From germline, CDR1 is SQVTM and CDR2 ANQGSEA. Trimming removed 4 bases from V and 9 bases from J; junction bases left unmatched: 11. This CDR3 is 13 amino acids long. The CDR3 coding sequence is TGCAGCGTTGTTGGCAGGATCACAGGGGCCCAGTACTTC. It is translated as CSVVGRITGAQYF.

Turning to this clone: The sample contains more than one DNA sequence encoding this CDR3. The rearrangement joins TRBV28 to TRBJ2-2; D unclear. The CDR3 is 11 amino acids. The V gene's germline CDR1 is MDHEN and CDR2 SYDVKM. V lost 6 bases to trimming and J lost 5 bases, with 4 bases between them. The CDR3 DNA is TGTGCCAGCAGGGGGACCGGGGAGCTGTTTTTT. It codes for CASRGTGELFF.

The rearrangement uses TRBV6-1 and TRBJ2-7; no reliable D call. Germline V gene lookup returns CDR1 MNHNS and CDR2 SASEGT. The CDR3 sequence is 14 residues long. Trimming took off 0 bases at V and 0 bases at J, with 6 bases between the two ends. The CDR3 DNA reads TGTGCCAGCAGTGAAGCTAGTCGCTCCTACGAGCAGTACTTC. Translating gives CASSEASRSYEQYF.

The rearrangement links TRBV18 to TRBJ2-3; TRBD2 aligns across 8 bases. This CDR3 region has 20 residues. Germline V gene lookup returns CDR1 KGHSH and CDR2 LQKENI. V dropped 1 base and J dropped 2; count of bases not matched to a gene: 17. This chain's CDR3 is CASSPLSGVGRGETTDTQYF. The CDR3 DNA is TGTGCCAGCTCACCACTAAGCGGTGTGGGGCGGGGGGAGACCACAGATACGCAGTATTTT.

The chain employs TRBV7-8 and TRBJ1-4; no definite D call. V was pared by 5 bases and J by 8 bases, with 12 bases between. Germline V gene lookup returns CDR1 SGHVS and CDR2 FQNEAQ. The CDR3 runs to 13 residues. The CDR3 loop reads CASSPAGNEKLFF. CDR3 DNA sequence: TGTGCCAGCAGCCCAGCCGGGAACGAAAAACTGTTTTTT.

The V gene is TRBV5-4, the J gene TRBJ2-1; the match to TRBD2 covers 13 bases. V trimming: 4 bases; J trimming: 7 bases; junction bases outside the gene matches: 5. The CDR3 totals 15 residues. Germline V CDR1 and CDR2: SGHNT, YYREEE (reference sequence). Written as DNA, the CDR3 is TGTGCCAGCAGCGCTGGACTAGCGGGGGCTAATGAGCAGTTCTTC. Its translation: CASSAGLAGANEQFF.

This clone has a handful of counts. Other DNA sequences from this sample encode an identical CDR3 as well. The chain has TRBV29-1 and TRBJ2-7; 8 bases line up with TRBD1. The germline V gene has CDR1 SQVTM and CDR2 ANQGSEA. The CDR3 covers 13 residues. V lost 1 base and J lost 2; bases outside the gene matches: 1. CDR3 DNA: TGCAGCGTTGAAGGGACAGGGACCTACGAGCAGTACTTC. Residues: CSVEGTGTYEQYF.

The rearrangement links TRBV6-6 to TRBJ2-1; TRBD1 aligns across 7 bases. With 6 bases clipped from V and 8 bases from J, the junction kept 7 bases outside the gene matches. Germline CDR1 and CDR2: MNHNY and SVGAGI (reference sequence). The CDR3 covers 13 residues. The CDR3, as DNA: TGTGCCAGCAGCCGAGACAGGGTCGATGAGCAGTTCTTC. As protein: CASSRDRVDEQFF.

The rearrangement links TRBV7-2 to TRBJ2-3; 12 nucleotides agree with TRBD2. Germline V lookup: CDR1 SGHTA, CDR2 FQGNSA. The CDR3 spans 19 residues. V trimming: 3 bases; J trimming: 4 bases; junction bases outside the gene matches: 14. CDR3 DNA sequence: TGTGCCAGCAGCTTCCCGCCCCGATTGACTAGCGGGAGCCCAGATACGCAGTATTTT. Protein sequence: CASSFPPRLTSGSPDTQYF.

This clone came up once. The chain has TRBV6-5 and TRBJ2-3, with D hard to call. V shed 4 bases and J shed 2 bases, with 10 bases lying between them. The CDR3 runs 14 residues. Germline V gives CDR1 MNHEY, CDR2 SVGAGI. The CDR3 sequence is CASSLSQDTDTQYF. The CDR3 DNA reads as TGTGCCAGCAGTTTGAGCCAGGACACAGATACGCAGTATTTT.

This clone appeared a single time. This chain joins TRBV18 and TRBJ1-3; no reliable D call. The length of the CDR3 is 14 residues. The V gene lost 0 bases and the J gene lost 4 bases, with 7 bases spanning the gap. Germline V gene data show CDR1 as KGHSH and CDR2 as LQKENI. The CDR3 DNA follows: TGTGCCAGCTCACCACCGGCGTCAGGAAACACCATATATTTT. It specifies CASSPPASGNTIYF.